The 32 T cell receptor beta chains listed next were all sequenced from one sample in a study of OX40 agonist ivuxolimab in advanced cancers. Generated by immunoSEQ multiplex PCR, the TCRdb table keeps only in-frame clones and is missing some. This sample has tens of thousands of clones, with around 84% found just once. The sequences come from CD4+ or CD8+ T cells sorted from blood, collected in a trial of the OX40 agonist ivuxolimab. Receptors were obtained from an adult with an advanced solid tumor such as melanoma, head and neck, liver or kidney cancer.

The J gene is TRBJ1-2, the V gene TRBV28; no reliable D call. Trimming left V 2 bases short and J 4 bases short, with 14 bases between. The CDR3 loop spans 15 amino acids. Per the germline V gene, CDR1 is MDHEN and CDR2 is SYDVKM. CDR3: CASSLRVKVPYGYTF. The CDR3 coding sequence is TGTGCCAGCAGTTTAAGGGTAAAGGTTCCCTATGGCTACACCTTC.

The chain joins TRBV13 to TRBJ1-3; D gene ambiguous. V shed 0 bases and J shed 0 bases, with 12 bases lying between them. This CDR3 contains 17 residues. The germline V gene has CDR1 PRHDT and CDR2 FYEKMQ (reference sequence). Written as DNA, the CDR3 is TGTGCCAGCAGCTTAGGGGCCAGGAAGCCCTCTGGAAACACCATATATTTT. Amino acids: CASSLGARKPSGNTIYF.

With regard to this clone: Other DNA sequences within the sample encode an identical CDR3. The V call is TRBV2, the J call TRBJ2-1; D call uncertain. Per germline, CDR1 SNHLY and CDR2 FYNNEI. The ends were cut back, 8 bases at V and 0 bases at J, with 11 bases in the middle. The CDR3 runs to 14 residues. CDR3 protein: CASSLESSYNEQFF. The CDR3, as DNA: TGTGCCAGCTCCCTAGAAAGCTCCTACAATGAGCAGTTCTTC.

This chain joins TRBV2 and TRBJ2-2; 9 nucleotides match TRBD1. From germline, CDR1 is SNHLY and CDR2 FYNNEI. The CDR3 spans 15 residues. V dropped 8 bases and J dropped 7; count of bases not matched to a gene: 11. CDR3 sequence (DNA): TGTGCCAGCCACTGGGGGACAGGGTTTGGCGGGGAGCTGTTTTTT. Translation: CASHWGTGFGGELFF.

This clone was seen only once. CDR3 sequence (DNA): TGCGCCAGCAGCCAAGATCCTATAAGGGCATTGTTGCGGGACAGGGACGAAAAACTGTTTTTT. This codes for CASSQDPIRALLRDRDEKLFF. V is TRBV4-1 and J is TRBJ1-4, with 9 bases lining up with TRBD1. Germline CDR1 is MGHRA and CDR2 is YSYEKL. V gave up 0 bases and J gave up 8 bases; unmatched junction bases: 22. The length of the CDR3 is 21 residues.

This chain uses TRBV5-8 with TRBJ1-5; D might be TRBD1 (6 bases). The CDR3 has 15 amino acids. Germline V gene sequence: CDR1 SGHTS, CDR2 YDEGEE. V was pared by 2 bases and J by 2 bases, with 11 bases between. The CDR3 here is CASSFSGAGNQPQHF. CDR3 DNA sequence: TGTGCCAGCAGCTTTTCGGGGGCCGGCAATCAGCCCCAGCATTTT.

J is TRBJ1-5 and V is TRBV19, with D unclear. Trimming cost V 5 bases and J 0 bases, with 11 bases left between them. The CDR3 extends over 15 amino acids. Per the germline V gene, CDR1 is LNHDA and CDR2 is SQIVND (reference sequence). The CDR3 region has the DNA TGTGCCAGTAGTTGGGAGACTAATAGCAATCAGCCCCAGCATTTT. Encoded protein: CASSWETNSNQPQHF.

V usage is TRBV5-1 and J usage is TRBJ2-2; D remains unclear. Germline CDR1 is SGHRS and CDR2 is YFSETQ. CDR3 length equals 13 residues. Trimming took off 4 bases at V and 8 bases at J, with 12 bases between the two ends. The CDR3, as DNA: TGCGCCAGCAGCCCCTCGGTCGGTGGGGAGCTGTTTTTT. Protein product: CASSPSVGGELFF.

The chain has TRBV6-6 and TRBJ2-7; the D is unclear. With 2 bases removed from V and 4 bases from J, the gap between germline ends came to 12 bases. CDR3 size: 14 residues. The germline V gene has CDR1 MNHNY and CDR2 SVGAGI (reference sequence). The CDR3 region is CASSYSIGLYEQYF. CDR3 coding DNA: TGTGCCAGCAGTTACAGTATAGGCCTATACGAGCAGTACTTC.

The rearrangement links TRBV14 to TRBJ2-4; D is possibly TRBD1 (5 bases). V was trimmed by 0 bases and J by 9 bases, leaving 12 bases between them. The V gene's germline CDR1 is SGHDN and CDR2 FVKESK. This CDR3 is 14 amino acids long. CDR3 DNA: TGTGCCAGCAGCCAAGAGTCCAGGGTCGGCATTCAGTACTTC. This gives the protein CASSQESRVGIQYF.

This CDR3 is CASSPDTGRATEAFF. The CDR3, as DNA: TGTGCCAGCAGCCCAGATACAGGGCGGGCCACTGAAGCTTTCTTT. The gene calls are TRBV7-2 and TRBJ1-1; D may be TRBD1 (6 bases). The V gene's germline CDR1 is SGHTA and CDR2 FQGNSA. Trimming shortened V by 5 bases and J by 4 bases, and 17 bases separated the two germline ends. This CDR3 comprises 15 residues. The whole variable domain, filled in from reference TRBV7-2 and TRBJ1-1, reads GAGVSQSPSNKVTEKGKDVELRCDPISGHTALYWYRQSLGQGLEFLIYFQGNSAPDKSGLPSDRFSAERTGGSVSTLTIQRTQQEDSAVYLCASSPDTGRATEAFFGQGTRLTVV.

The rearrangement links TRBV28 to TRBJ1-2, with 8 bases identical to TRBD1. This CDR3 spans 14 amino acids. The V gene end was trimmed by 4 bases and the J gene end by 6 bases; junction bases not matched to a gene: 7. Germline V gene sequence: CDR1 MDHEN, CDR2 SYDVKM. CDR3 residues: CASSSSQGADGYTF. The CDR3 nucleotides read TGTGCCAGCAGTTCGAGCCAGGGGGCGGATGGCTACACCTTC.

The chain carries TRBV4-3 and TRBJ2-3; 8 nucleotides match TRBD2. This CDR3 contains 19 residues. J was trimmed by 0 bases and V by 1 base; bases with no gene match: 12. Germline-derived CDR1 and CDR2 are LGHNA and YSLEER. The CDR3 DNA reads TGCGCCAGCAGCCAAGTTCTTGCGGGGGGACCAACTAGCACAGATACGCAGTATTTT. Protein product: CASSQVLAGGPTSTDTQYF.

The chain links TRBV5-4 to TRBJ1-2, with a weak D call TRBD1 (5 bases). CDR3 length: 13 residues. Trimming left V 0 bases short and J 6 bases short, with 9 bases between. The germline V gene has CDR1 SGHNT and CDR2 YYREEE (reference sequence). The CDR3 loop reads CASSLGRDHGYTF. CDR3 DNA sequence: TGTGCCAGCAGCTTGGGGAGGGACCATGGCTACACCTTC.

This clone occurred a few times. This chain connects TRBV6-1 to TRBJ1-2; tentative D call: TRBD1 (6 bases). The CDR3 is 14 amino acids. Germline CDR1 MNHNS, CDR2 SASEGT. V was cut by 3 bases and J by 2 bases, with 10 bases left in between. For the CDR3, the DNA is TGTGCCAGCAGTGAGGACAGTTGGAACTATGGCTACACCTTC. Protein product: CASSEDSWNYGYTF.

This clone was picked up one time. The chain is built from TRBV7-2 and TRBJ1-6; 8 nucleotides agree with TRBD1. The CDR3 extends over 15 amino acids. J lost 9 bases, V lost 3 bases, and 7 bases had no gene match. Per the germline V gene, CDR1 is SGHTA and CDR2 is FQGNSA. The CDR3 is CASSFSTGTGSPLHF. Here the CDR3 DNA reads TGTGCCAGCAGCTTTTCGACAGGGACAGGTTCACCCCTCCACTTT.

The chain recombines TRBV5-1 with TRBJ1-3; 8 bases map to TRBD1. The germline V gene encodes CDR1 SGHRS and CDR2 YFSETQ. With 6 bases clipped from V and 2 bases from J, the junction kept 7 bases outside the gene matches. CDR3 length: 15 amino acids. The CDR3 nucleotides are TGCGCCAGCACCGACCAGGGGGCTGCTGGAAACACCATATATTTT. Its translation is CASTDQGAAGNTIYF.

This chain joins TRBV11-2 and TRBJ2-7; 9 bases line up with TRBD2. V dropped 2 bases and J dropped 5; count of bases not matched to a gene: 7. The CDR3 has 15 residues. Germline loops: CDR1 SGHAT, CDR2 FQNNGV. DNA of the CDR3: TGTGCCAGCAGCTTACGGAGCGGGGGGAAGAACGAGCAGTACGTC. This translates into CASSLRSGGKNEQYV.

Only a few counts were recorded for this clone. One junction end disagrees with the germline gene, perhaps due to a read error. The chain carries TRBV19 and TRBJ1-4, with D maybe TRBD1 (6 bases). CDR1 and CDR2 (germline): LNHDA, SQIVND (reference sequence). The CDR3 length is 13 residues. Here the CDR3 reads CASSISGTEKLFF. The CDR3 bases are TGTGCCAGCAGTATAAGCGGGACAGAAAAACTGTTTTTT.

J is TRBJ1-5 and V is TRBV28; weak D call: TRBD1 (6 bases). CDR1 MDHEN and CDR2 SYDVKM come from the germline V gene. Trimming stripped 6 bases from V and 6 bases from J, with 9 bases between. The CDR3 has 12 residues. DNA of the CDR3: TGTGCCAGCAGAGCAGGGGCTCAGCCCCAGCATTTT. Amino acids: CASRAGAQPQHF.

The chain recombines TRBV7-7 with TRBJ2-7, with D hard to call. Germline lookup yields CDR1 SSHAT and CDR2 FNYEAQ (reference sequence). The germline V and J ends were trimmed by 5 bases and 1 base, with 12 bases remaining between them. The CDR3 is 14 amino acids. CDR3 loop: CASSPSGPSYEQYF. CDR3 coding DNA: TGTGCCAGCAGCCCCTCCGGACCTTCCTACGAGCAGTACTTC.

The chain is built from TRBV28 and TRBJ1-5; 9 bases line up with TRBD1. The length of the CDR3 is 16 residues. Germline lookup yields CDR1 MDHEN and CDR2 SYDVKM. V lost 3 bases and J lost 5; bases outside the gene matches: 8. The DNA for the CDR3 is TGTGCCAGCAGTTTTACCGGGGGACAGGGCGATCAGCCCCAGCATTTT. The encoded protein is CASSFTGGQGDQPQHF.

This chain connects TRBV29-1 to TRBJ2-5; 7 nucleotides agree with TRBD1. In germline, CDR1 is SQVTM, CDR2 ANQGSEA. This CDR3 is 13 amino acids long. V shed 7 bases and J 5 bases; nucleotides not matched to a gene: 10. DNA for the CDR3: TGCAGCGGAGGACAGGCGAAGGGGGAGACCCAGTACTTC. It codes for CSGGQAKGETQYF.

The genes are TRBV30 and TRBJ1-1; the D gene is possibly TRBD1 (6 bases). CDR3 length: 10 residues. Germline CDR1 is GTSNPN and CDR2 is SVGIG (reference sequence). V dropped 7 bases and J dropped 6 bases, with 9 bases sitting between them. CDR3 in DNA: TGTGCCTCAAACAGGGCTGAAGCTTTCTTT. Translated, it gives CASNRAEAFF.

This clone was picked up one time. J is TRBJ2-1 and V is TRBV4-2; TRBD2 matches 11 bases. There are 16 residues in the CDR3. J gave up 4 bases and V 4 bases, and 6 bases lay outside the gene matches. Germline CDR1 LGHNA, CDR2 YNFKEQ. The CDR3 DNA is TGTGCCAGCAGCCGAGGGCTAGCGGGGGGTTACAATGAGCAGTTCTTC. The encoded protein is CASSRGLAGGYNEQFF.

V usage is TRBV28 and J usage is TRBJ1-3; 11 positions agree with TRBD1. Losses at the gene ends were 5 bases for V and 7 bases for J; bases not matched to a gene: 7. The CDR3 covers 15 residues. Germline V gene lookup returns CDR1 MDHEN and CDR2 SYDVKM. The CDR3 is CASSPGTGGRNTIYF. The CDR3 nucleotides read TGTGCCAGCAGTCCCGGGACAGGGGGGCGGAACACCATATATTTT.

This clone appeared a few times. The chain links TRBV11-1 to TRBJ1-5; a possible D gene is TRBD1 (5 bases). Germline V CDR1 and CDR2: SGHAT, FQDESV (reference sequence). Trimming took 1 base from V and 5 from J, leaving 6 bases between them. The CDR3 is 13 residues long. DNA for the CDR3: TGTGCCAGCAGCTTAGGGGGCGATCAGCCCCAGCATTTT. Residues: CASSLGGDQPQHF.

The chain couples TRBV9 to TRBJ2-3; D possibly matches TRBD1 or TRBD2 (5 bases each). The CDR3 spans 15 residues. The germline V and J ends were trimmed by 4 bases and 3 bases, with 15 bases remaining between them. Per the germline V gene, CDR1 is SGDLS and CDR2 is YYNGEE. CDR3 protein: CASSLRGVLTDTQYF. The CDR3 nucleotides read TGTGCCAGCAGCCTCCGAGGGGTTTTGACAGATACGCAGTATTTT.

The rearrangement links TRBV30 to TRBJ2-7; D unclear. Between the trimmed V and J ends, which lost 1 base and 8 bases, there was a span of 9 bases. Germline CDR1 reads GTSNPN; CDR2 reads SVGIG (reference sequence). The CDR3 runs to 11 residues. The CDR3, as DNA: TGTGCCTGGAGTGGGCAGACGCAGCAGTACTTC. Translated: CAWSGQTQQYF.

The chain has TRBV6-6 and TRBJ2-7, with unresolved D. Germline CDR1 reads MNHNY; CDR2 reads SVGAGI (reference sequence). V lost 6 bases and J lost 5, with 17 bases in between. This CDR3 has 14 residues. The CDR3 sequence: CASRLGPPSDEQYF. Written as DNA, the CDR3 is TGTGCCAGCAGATTAGGGCCTCCGAGTGACGAGCAGTACTTC.

The rearrangement uses TRBV5-6 and TRBJ2-6, with 8 bases identical to TRBD1. Germline values: CDR1 SGHDT, CDR2 YYEEEE. CDR3 length equals 17 residues. Germline trimming cut 2 bases from V and 2 bases from J; bases unmatched to any gene: 6. As DNA, the CDR3 is TGTGCCAGCAGCTTTAGGCAGGGGGCAGCTGGGGCCAACGTCCTGACTTTC. Translating it yields CASSFRQGAAGANVLTF.

This chain connects TRBV6-1 to TRBJ2-4; 8 bases match TRBD2. After removal of 4 bases from V and 4 bases from J, the junction contained 12 bases not matched to a gene. Germline V gene data show CDR1 as MNHNS and CDR2 as SASEGT. This CDR3 comprises 17 residues. CDR3 in amino acids: CASSAGGGFPLKNIQYF. DNA of the CDR3: TGTGCCAGCAGTGCGGGAGGGGGATTCCCCCTAAAAAACATTCAGTACTTC.